These 22 T cell receptor beta chains were all obtained from the same sample, sequenced in a study of sequential checkpoint blockade in melanoma. Described treatment: randomized to nivolumab then ipilimumab (arm A) or the reverse (arm B). The assay was immunoSEQ multiplex PCR, and TCRdb's table has in-frame clones only and misses some. Among fewer than 20,000 clones listed, 56% were seen once. The specimen was CD8+ T cells sorted from blood (inferred from file names), collected from a patient given nivolumab and ipilimumab in sequence. These receptor sequences come from a human donor with melanoma.

The chain carries TRBV9 and TRBJ1-4; 9 nucleotides agree with TRBD1. Trimming at V came to 4 bases and at J to 7 bases, leaving 8 bases not matched to a gene. Germline CDR1 reads SGDLS; CDR2 reads YYNGEE. The CDR3 runs 15 residues. The chain's CDR3 is CASSSRTGVVEKLFF. CDR3 sequence (DNA): TGTGCCAGCAGCTCTCGGACAGGGGTGGTTGAAAAACTGTTTTTT.

The rearrangement uses TRBV7-9 and TRBJ2-7, with D possibly matching TRBD1 (5 bases). The CDR3 runs to 10 residues. V was pared by 7 bases and J by 7 bases, with 8 bases between. CDR1 is SEHNR, CDR2 FQNEAQ, per germline (reference sequence). DNA for the CDR3: TGTGCCAGCACGGACAATGAGCAGTACTTC. Translating gives CASTDNEQYF.

By frequency in the sample, this clone is medium-sized. The gene calls are TRBV28 and TRBJ1-2, with a possible D match to TRBD1 (6 bases). V was shortened by 5 bases and J by 3 bases, with 10 bases between the two germline ends. The length of the CDR3 is 13 residues. Germline V gene data show CDR1 as MDHEN and CDR2 as SYDVKM. CDR3 coding DNA: TGTGCCAGCAGTCCTGACAGGTACTATGGCTACACCTTC. Translated, it gives CASSPDRYYGYTF.

This clone occurred a few times. This chain connects TRBV7-6 to TRBJ1-1; D call uncertain. The CDR3 extends over 16 amino acids. V was trimmed by 1 base and J by 0 bases, leaving 12 bases between them. Germline CDR1 SGHVS, CDR2 FNYEAQ. Here the CDR3 reads CASSLGGGRVNTEAFF. CDR3 nucleotide sequence: TGTGCCAGCAGCTTAGGAGGAGGCAGAGTGAACACTGAAGCTTTCTTT.

V is TRBV6-5 and J is TRBJ1-3; the match to TRBD1 covers 10 bases. In germline, CDR1 is MNHEY, CDR2 SVGAGI. The CDR3 extends over 15 amino acids. V lost 5 bases to trimming and J lost 2 bases; unmatched junction nucleotides: 3. For the CDR3, the DNA is TGTGCCAGCAGTCCCGGGACAGGGGCTGGAAACACCATATATTTT. Residues: CASSPGTGAGNTIYF.

The rearrangement links TRBV21-1 to TRBJ2-5; TRBD2 was called by the table and not checked on the DNA. TRBV21-1 is designated a pseudogene. This CDR3 is 17 amino acids long. The CDR3 loop is CASSKRKTSGQQETQYF. The DNA of the CDR3 is TGTGCCAGCAGCAAAAGAAAGACTAGCGGGCAGCAAGAGACCCAGTACTTC.

This chain links TRBV5-6 with TRBJ2-2, with D maybe TRBD2 (5 bases). CDR3 size: 14 residues. Germline lookup yields CDR1 SGHDT and CDR2 YYEEEE. The V and J ends lost 2 bases and 6 bases respectively, with 11 bases between them. Written as DNA, the CDR3 is TGTGCCAGCAGCTTAATGGACTCACCCGGGGAGCTGTTTTTT. It translates to CASSLMDSPGELFF.

The chain has TRBV6-5 and TRBJ2-7; possibly TRBD1 for D (5 bases). V was clipped by 6 bases and J by 6 bases, with 18 bases between them. This CDR3 has 14 amino acids. CDR1 is MNHEY, CDR2 SVGAGI, per germline. DNA of the CDR3: TGTGCCAGCAGCCTCGGACAAACCCCAACCGAGCAGTACTTC. This gives the protein CASSLGQTPTEQYF.

The chain joins TRBV5-1 to TRBJ2-1; 8 bases are a match to TRBD1. This CDR3 is built from 15 residues. Germline assignment: CDR1 SGHRS and CDR2 YFSETQ. V dropped 7 bases and J dropped 5; count of bases not matched to a gene: 11. The CDR3 DNA sequence: TGCGCCAGCGCCAGTTGGGCGGACAGGGACAATGAGCAGTTCTTC. Its translation: CASASWADRDNEQFF.

This clone was seen a few times. This chain links TRBV5-3 with TRBJ1-2; tentative D call: TRBD1 (6 bases). TRBV5-3 is identified as an open reading frame with a role that is uncertain. V dropped 8 bases and J dropped 2 bases, with 19 bases sitting between them. CDR3 length equals 15 residues. The CDR3 loop is CASSQVAGENYGYTF. The CDR3, as DNA: TGTGCCAGCAGCCAAGTGGCAGGGGAGAACTATGGCTACACCTTC.

This clone turned up a few times. The V and J genes are TRBV19 and TRBJ1-2; the match to TRBD1 covers 9 bases. Germline loops: CDR1 LNHDA, CDR2 SQIVND (reference sequence). The trim removed 3 bases at V and 7 bases at J, leaving 9 bases unmatched. The CDR3 totals 15 residues. CDR3 in amino acids: CASSMGSGTGTGYTF. The CDR3, as DNA: TGTGCCAGTAGTATGGGGTCCGGGACAGGGACTGGCTACACCTTC.

The rearrangement links TRBV10-2 to TRBJ2-3, with TRBD1 as a possible D gene (5 bases). Germline loops: CDR1 WSHSY, CDR2 SAAADI. V lost 7 bases, J lost 2 bases, and 10 bases lay in between. The CDR3 is 13 amino acids. In DNA form, the CDR3 reads TGCGCCAGCATGAAGGGGATCACAGATACGCAGTATTTT. It translates to CASMKGITDTQYF.

The chain couples TRBV6-1 to TRBJ2-6; 7 bases fit TRBD1. Germline V lookup: CDR1 MNHNS, CDR2 SASEGT. The CDR3 is 15 residues long. The V gene end was trimmed by 10 bases and the J gene end by 0 bases; junction bases not matched to a gene: 6. The CDR3 nucleotides are TGTGCCATCGGACAGGCTCACTCTGGGGCCAACGTCCTGACTTTC. This encodes CAIGQAHSGANVLTF.

About this clone itself: One end of the junction varies from germline; a read error may be responsible. The chain uses TRBV6-5 and TRBJ2-4, with D perhaps matching TRBD1 (6 bases). This CDR3 is built from 14 residues. Germline CDR1 reads MNHEY; CDR2 reads SVGAGI. The CDR3 here is CASSPIGGPYIADF. DNA for the CDR3: TGTGCCAGCAGCCCCATAGGGGGTCCATACATTGCGGACTTC.

The chain combines TRBV6-5 with TRBJ1-3; D unclear. The CDR3 covers 14 residues. Germline V gene sequence: CDR1 MNHEY, CDR2 SVGAGI. V lost 2 bases and J 0 bases, leaving 5 bases between the germline ends. In nucleotides, the CDR3 is TGTGCCAGCAGTTACGACACCTCTGGAAACACCATATATTTT. It codes for CASSYDTSGNTIYF.

This clone has a handful of counts. This sequence joins TRBV9 and TRBJ2-2; D is ambiguous. In germline, CDR1 is SGDLS, CDR2 YYNGEE. The CDR3 totals 12 residues. Trimming pared 7 bases from V and 6 bases from J, leaving 10 bases between. In nucleotides, the CDR3 is TGTGCCAGCTCCCAGGATCCCGGGGAGCTGTTTTTT. Amino acid sequence: CASSQDPGELFF. The whole variable domain, filled in from reference TRBV9 and TRBJ2-2, reads DSGVTQTPKHLITATGQRVTLRCSPRSGDLSVYWYQQSLDQGLQFLIQYYNGEERAKGNILERFSAQQFPDLHSELNLSSLELGDSALYFCASSQDPGELFFGEGSRLTVL.

The V and J genes are TRBV27 and TRBJ2-7, with 8 nucleotides matching TRBD1. Trimming removed 0 bases from V and 4 bases from J; junction bases left unmatched: 2. Germline V lookup: CDR1 MNHEY, CDR2 SMNVEV (reference sequence). The CDR3 spans 14 residues. CDR3: CASSLSDREYEQYF. For the CDR3, the DNA is TGTGCCAGCAGTTTATCGGACAGGGAGTACGAGCAGTACTTC.

The V and J genes are TRBV5-1 and TRBJ2-3; 9 bases are shared with TRBD1. This CDR3 is 14 amino acids long. Trimming took 3 bases from V and 7 from J; bases not matched to a gene: 6. CDR1 and CDR2 from the germline V gene are SGHRS and YFSETQ. The CDR3 bases are TGCGCCAGCAGCTGGGGGACAGGGTTGAATACGCAGTATTTT. Protein sequence: CASSWGTGLNTQYF. The variable domain in full, completed from reference TRBV5-1 and TRBJ2-3, reads KAGVTQTPRYLIKTRGQQVTLSCSPISGHRSVSWYQQTPGQGLQFLFEYFSETQRNKGNFPGRFSGRQFSNSRSEMNVSTLELGDSALYLCASSWGTGLNTQYFGPGTRLTVL.

J is TRBJ2-7 and V is TRBV6-5; 11 positions match TRBD1. The J segment lost 3 bases and the V segment lost 5 bases, leaving 3 bases of the junction unmatched. The CDR3 is 14 amino acids. Germline V gene sequence: CDR1 MNHEY, CDR2 SVGAGI. The CDR3 region is CASSQGTGGYEQYF. Here the CDR3 DNA reads TGTGCCAGCAGTCAGGGGACAGGGGGCTACGAGCAGTACTTC.

This chain uses TRBV15 with TRBJ1-1, with D possibly TRBD1 on 6 matching bases. CDR1 is LNHNV and CDR2 is YYDKDF in the germline V gene (reference sequence). Trimming removed 0 bases from V and 1 base from J, with 9 bases in between. CDR3 length: 15 residues. The CDR3 loop reads CATSRDGQKNTEAFF. CDR3 in DNA: TGTGCCACCAGCAGAGACGGACAGAAGAACACTGAAGCTTTCTTT.

This rearrangement joins TRBV19 to TRBJ2-1; no clear D gene. V was pared by 3 bases and J by 7 bases, with 10 bases between. CDR3 size: 13 residues. Germline V gene sequence: CDR1 LNHDA, CDR2 SQIVND (reference sequence). The CDR3 reads CASSIQRHNEQFF. In DNA form, the CDR3 reads TGTGCCAGTAGTATCCAAAGACATAATGAGCAGTTCTTC.

The rearrangement uses TRBV5-1 and TRBJ2-4; D unresolved. This CDR3 has 15 residues. Germline lookup yields CDR1 SGHRS and CDR2 YFSETQ. Trimming pared 4 bases from V and 0 bases from J, leaving 11 bases between. The CDR3 here is CASSRELLAKNIQYF. DNA of the CDR3: TGCGCCAGCAGCCGAGAGCTATTAGCCAAAAACATTCAGTACTTC.